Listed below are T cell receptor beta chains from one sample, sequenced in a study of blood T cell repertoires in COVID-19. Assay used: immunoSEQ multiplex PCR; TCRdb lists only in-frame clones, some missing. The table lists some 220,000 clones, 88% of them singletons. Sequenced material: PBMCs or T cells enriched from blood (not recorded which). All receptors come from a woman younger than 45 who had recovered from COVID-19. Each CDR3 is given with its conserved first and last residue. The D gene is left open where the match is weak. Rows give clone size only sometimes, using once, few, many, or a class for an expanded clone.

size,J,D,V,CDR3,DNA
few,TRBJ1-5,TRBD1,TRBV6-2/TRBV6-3,CASSSDFRQGLNQPQHF,TGTGCCAGCAGTTCCGACTTTCGACAGGGCTTAAATCAGCCCCAGCATTTT
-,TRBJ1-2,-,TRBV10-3,CAISGYDSLYGYTF,TGTGCCATCAGTGGGTATGACAGCCTATATGGCTACACCTTC
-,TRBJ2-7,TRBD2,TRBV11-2,CASSLASGVTYEQYF,TGTGCCAGCAGCTTAGCTAGCGGAGTAACCTACGAGCAGTACTTC
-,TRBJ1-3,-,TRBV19,CASSPQYRTGNTIYF,TGTGCCAGTAGTCCCCAATACAGAACTGGAAACACCATATATTTT
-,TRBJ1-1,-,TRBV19,CASSGSGAFF,TGTGCCAGTAGCGGCTCGGGAGCTTTCTTT
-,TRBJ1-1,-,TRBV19,CASRILVQENTEAFF,TGTGCCAGTAGGATTTTGGTACAGGAGAACACTGAAGCTTTCTTT
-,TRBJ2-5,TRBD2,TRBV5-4,CASSTGLGSQETQYF,TGTGCCAGCAGCACGGGACTAGGGTCCCAAGAGACCCAGTACTTC
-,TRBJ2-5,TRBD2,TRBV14,CASSQGAGGQETQYF,TGTGCCAGCAGCCAAGGAGCGGGGGGGCAAGAGACCCAGTACTTC
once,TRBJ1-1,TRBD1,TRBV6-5,CASRPDRGTEAFF,TGTGCCAGCAGGCCGGACAGGGGGACTGAAGCTTTCTTT
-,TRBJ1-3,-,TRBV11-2,CASSLAGGYSGNTIYF,TGTGCCAGCAGCTTAGCTGGAGGCTACTCTGGAAACACCATATATTTT
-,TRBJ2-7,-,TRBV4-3,CASSQDSAGSSYEQYF,TGCGCCAGCAGCCAAGATAGTGCGGGGAGCTCCTACGAGCAGTACTTC
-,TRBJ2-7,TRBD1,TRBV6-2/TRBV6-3,CASSNRQGVYEQYF,TGTGCCAGCAGTAACCGACAGGGAGTCTACGAGCAGTACTTC
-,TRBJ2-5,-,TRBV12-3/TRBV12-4,CASSLRRGETQYF,TGTGCCAGCAGTTTAAGGAGGGGAGAGACCCAGTACTTC
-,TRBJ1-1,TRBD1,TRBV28,CASRVGQENTEAFF,TGTGCCAGCCGAGTAGGACAGGAGAACACTGAAGCTTTCTTT
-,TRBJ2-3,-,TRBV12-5,CASGLGTPDTQYF,TGTGCTAGTGGTTTGGGGACACCAGATACGCAGTATTTT
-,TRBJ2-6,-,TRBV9,CASSPTTGPGANVLTF,TGTGCCAGCAGCCCCACGACTGGTCCTGGGGCCAACGTCCTGACTTTC
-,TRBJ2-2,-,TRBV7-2,CASSLVQGWNTGELFF,TGTGCCAGCAGCTTAGTACAGGGATGGAACACCGGGGAGCTGTTTTTT
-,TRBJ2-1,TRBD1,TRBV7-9,CASSVTRDSQLVQFF,TGTGCCAGCAGCGTGACCCGGGACAGCCAATTAGTGCAGTTCTTC
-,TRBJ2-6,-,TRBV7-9,CASSSPGTLGSGANVLTF,TGTGCCAGCAGCTCCCCGGGGACACTCGGCTCTGGGGCCAACGTCCTGACTTTC
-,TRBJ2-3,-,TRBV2,CATRLDTDTQYF,TGTGCCACCCGACTGGACACAGATACGCAGTATTTT
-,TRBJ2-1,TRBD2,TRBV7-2,CASRPGLAGFDEQFF,TGTGCCAGCAGACCGGGACTAGCGGGTTTCGATGAGCAGTTCTTC
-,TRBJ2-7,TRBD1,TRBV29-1,CSAKDRDEQYF,TGCAGCGCTAAAGACAGGGACGAGCAGTACTTC
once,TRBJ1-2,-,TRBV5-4,CASSPALRDPRGYTF,TGTGCCAGCAGCCCCGCGCTCAGGGATCCCCGTGGCTACACCTTC
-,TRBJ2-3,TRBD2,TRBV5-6,CASSYARLAGTDSTDTQYF,TGTGCCAGCAGCTACGCCCGTCTAGCGGGGACCGACAGCACAGATACGCAGTATTTT
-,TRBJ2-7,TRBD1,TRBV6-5,CASSTYTGDEQYF,TGTGCCAGCAGCACGTACACAGGGGACGAGCAGTACTTC
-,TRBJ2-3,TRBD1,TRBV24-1,CATSDHRGLTDTQYF,TGTGCCACCAGTGACCACAGGGGGCTGACAGATACGCAGTATTTT
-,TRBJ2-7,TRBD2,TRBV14,CASSPPTSGGPYEQYF,TGTGCCAGCAGCCCACCCACTAGCGGGGGTCCCTACGAGCAGTACTTC
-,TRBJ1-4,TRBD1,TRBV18,CASSPTGSNEKLFF,TGTGCCAGCTCACCGACAGGGTCTAATGAAAAACTGTTTTTT
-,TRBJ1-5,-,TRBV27,CASSLTGNQPQHF,TGTGCCAGCAGTTTAACCGGGAATCAGCCCCAGCATTTT
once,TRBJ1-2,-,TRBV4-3,CASSQDRTARHNYGYTF,TGCGCCAGCAGCCAAGATAGAACAGCCCGACATAACTATGGCTACACCTTC
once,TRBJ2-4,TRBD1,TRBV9,CASSPRTGDAKNIQYF,TGTGCCAGCAGCCCGAGGACAGGGGACGCCAAAAACATTCAGTACTTC
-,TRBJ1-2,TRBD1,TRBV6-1,CASSETGTDGYTF,TGTGCCAGCAGTGAGACCGGGACAGACGGCTACACCTTC
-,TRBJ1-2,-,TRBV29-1,CSGGVGDYGYTF,TGCAGCGGCGGGGTAGGAGACTATGGCTACACCTTC
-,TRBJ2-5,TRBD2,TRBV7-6,CASSSKTSGQETQYF,TGTGCCAGCAGCTCAAAGACTAGCGGACAAGAGACCCAGTACTTC
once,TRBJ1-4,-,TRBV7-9,CASSPLVWRRNEKLFF,TGTGCCAGCAGCCCCCTGGTGTGGAGGAGGAATGAAAAACTGTTTTTT
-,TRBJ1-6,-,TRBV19,CASSIAVGQPNSPLHF,TGTGCCAGTAGTATAGCCGTGGGGCAGCCTAATTCACCCCTCCACTTT
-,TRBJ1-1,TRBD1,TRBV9,CASSVRGQGEGVTEAFF,TGTGCCAGCAGCGTAAGGGGACAGGGGGAAGGTGTCACTGAAGCTTTCTTT
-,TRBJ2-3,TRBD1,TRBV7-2,CASSPKTGARSDTQYF,TGTGCCAGCAGCCCGAAGACAGGGGCTCGTTCAGATACGCAGTATTTT
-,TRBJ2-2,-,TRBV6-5,CASSYQGGITGELFF,TGTGCCAGCAGTTACCAGGGAGGCATCACCGGGGAGCTGTTTTTT
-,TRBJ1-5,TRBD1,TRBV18,CASSPGLDRGANQPQHF,TGTGCCAGCTCACCGGGGTTAGACAGGGGCGCCAATCAGCCCCAGCATTTT
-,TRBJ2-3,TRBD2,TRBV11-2,CASSRLAGGRTDTQYF,TGTGCCAGCAGCCGCTTGGCGGGGGGGCGGACAGATACGCAGTATTTT
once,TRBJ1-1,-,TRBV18,CASSLSPVGATEAFF,TGTGCCAGCTCACTTTCGCCCGTTGGGGCCACTGAAGCTTTCTTT
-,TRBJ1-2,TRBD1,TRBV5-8,CASSFGTANYGYTF,TGTGCCAGCAGCTTTGGGACAGCTAACTATGGCTACACCTTC